This TCR beta chain was sequenced for a study of blood T cell repertoires in COVID-19. Points on this clone: Other DNA sequences in the same sample also yield this CDR3.

This CDR3 comprises 16 residues. Germline V gene lookup returns CDR1 SGHTA and CDR2 FQGNSA. The trim removed 1 base at V and 5 bases at J, leaving 3 bases unmatched. TCRdb's copy holds only in-frame clones and misses some; the assay was immunoSEQ multiplex PCR. The sample shows roughly 500,000 clones, 70% to 90% of them seen only once. V and J are TRBV7-2 and TRBJ2-5; 14 bases agree with TRBD2. This TCR derives from a human donor in a cohort sampled during active COVID-19. Source material: peripheral blood. The CDR3 loop is CASSLGLAGGQETQYF. DNA of the CDR3: TGTGCCAGCAGCTTAGGACTAGCGGGAGGGCAGGAGACCCAGTACTTC.